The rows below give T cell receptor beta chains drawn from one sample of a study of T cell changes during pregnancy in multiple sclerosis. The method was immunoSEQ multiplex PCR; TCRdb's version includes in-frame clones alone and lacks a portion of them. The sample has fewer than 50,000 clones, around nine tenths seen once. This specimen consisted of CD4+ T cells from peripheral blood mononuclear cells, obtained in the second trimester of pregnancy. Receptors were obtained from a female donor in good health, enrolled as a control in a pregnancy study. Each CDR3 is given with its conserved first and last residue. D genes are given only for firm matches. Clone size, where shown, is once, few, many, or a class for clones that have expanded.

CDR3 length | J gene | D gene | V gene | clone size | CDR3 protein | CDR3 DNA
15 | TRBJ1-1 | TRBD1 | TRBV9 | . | CASSRDSLLNTEAFF | TGTGCCAGCAGCCGGGACAGCCTTCTGAACACTGAAGCTTTCTTT
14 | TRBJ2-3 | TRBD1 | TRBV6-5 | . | CASSRTGGADTQYF | TGTGCCAGCAGTCGGACAGGGGGCGCAGATACGCAGTATTTT
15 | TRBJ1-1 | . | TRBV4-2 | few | CASSHDQGLNTEAFF | TGTGCCAGCAGTCACGACCAGGGTTTGAACACTGAAGCTTTCTTT
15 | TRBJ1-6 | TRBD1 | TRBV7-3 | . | CASSLYWTGNSPLHF | TGTGCCAGCAGCTTATATTGGACAGGGAATTCACCCCTCCACTTT
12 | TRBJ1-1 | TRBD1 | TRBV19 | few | CASRSGDREAFF | TGTGCCAGTAGATCGGGGGACAGGGAAGCTTTCTTT
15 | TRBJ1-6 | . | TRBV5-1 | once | CASSLEGGLDSPLHF | TGCGCCAGCAGCTTGGAGGGGGGGTTGGATTCACCCCTCCACTTT
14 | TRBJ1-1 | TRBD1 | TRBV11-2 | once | CASSSGQEHTEAFF | TGTGCCAGCAGCTCGGGACAGGAACACACTGAAGCTTTCTTT
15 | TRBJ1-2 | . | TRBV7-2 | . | CASSLSGGSNYGYTF | TGTGCCAGCAGCTTATCGGGAGGGTCTAACTATGGCTACACCTTC
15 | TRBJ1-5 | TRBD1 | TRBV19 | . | CASSMGQGIDQPQHF | TGTGCCAGTAGTATGGGACAGGGTATCGATCAGCCCCAGCATTTT
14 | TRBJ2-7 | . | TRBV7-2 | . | CASSVTGVSYEQYF | TGTGCCAGCAGTGTAACGGGGGTCTCCTACGAGCAGTACTTC
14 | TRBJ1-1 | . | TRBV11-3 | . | CASSSYGKATEAFF | TGTGCCAGCAGCTCCTACGGGAAGGCCACTGAAGCTTTCTTT
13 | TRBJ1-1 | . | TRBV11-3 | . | CASSLEAGTEAFF | TGTGCCAGCAGCTTAGAAGCGGGCACTGAAGCTTTCTTT
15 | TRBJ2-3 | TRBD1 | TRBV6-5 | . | CASRRDRVGTDTQYF | TGTGCCAGCAGAAGGGACAGGGTCGGCACAGATACGCAGTATTTT
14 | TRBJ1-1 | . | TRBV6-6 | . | CASSYSFGDTEAFF | TGTGCCAGCAGTTACTCGTTCGGGGACACTGAAGCTTTCTTT
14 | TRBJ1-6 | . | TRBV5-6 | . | CASSLGTGNSPLHF | TGTGCCAGCAGCCTAGGGACTGGCAATTCACCCCTCCACTTT
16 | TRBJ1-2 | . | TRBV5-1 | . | CASSLVGITTFYGYTF | TGCGCCAGCAGCTTGGTCGGCATAACTACCTTTTATGGGTACACCTTC
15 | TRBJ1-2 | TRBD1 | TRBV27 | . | CASSLSGTGLSGYTF | TGTGCCAGCAGTTTATCCGGGACAGGCCTCTCCGGCTACACCTTC
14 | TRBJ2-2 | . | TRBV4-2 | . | CASSQAIRTGELFF | TGTGCCAGCAGCCAAGCAATTCGGACCGGGGAGCTGTTTTTT
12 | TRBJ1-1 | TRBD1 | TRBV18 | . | CASSPDRIEAFF | TGTGCCAGCTCCCCGGACAGGATTGAAGCTTTCTTT
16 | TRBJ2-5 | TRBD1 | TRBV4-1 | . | CASSQAVTGVRETQYF | TGCGCCAGCAGCCAAGCCGTGACAGGGGTGAGAGAGACCCAGTACTTC
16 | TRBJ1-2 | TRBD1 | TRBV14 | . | CASSQDFSDRGGGYTF | TGTGCCAGCAGCCAAGATTTTTCGGACAGGGGAGGAGGCTACACCTTC
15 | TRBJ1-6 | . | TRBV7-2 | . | CASSSQGRDNSPLHF | TGTGCCAGCAGCTCACAAGGGAGGGATAATTCACCCCTCCACTTT
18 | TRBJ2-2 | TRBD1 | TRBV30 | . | CAWRDRGVYRPNTGELFF | TGTGCCTGGAGGGACAGGGGGGTTTATCGACCGAACACCGGGGAGCTGTTTTTT
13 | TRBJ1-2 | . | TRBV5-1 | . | CASARQGYYGYTF | TGCGCCAGCGCTCGGCAGGGGTACTATGGCTACACCTTC
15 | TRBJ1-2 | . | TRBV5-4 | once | CASSLDRELNYGYTF | TGTGCCAGCAGCTTGGACAGGGAGCTTAACTATGGCTACACCTTC
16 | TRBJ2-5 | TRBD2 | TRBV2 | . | CASSQLTSGGARTQYF | TGTGCCAGCAGTCAATTGACTAGCGGGGGGGCCCGGACCCAGTACTTC
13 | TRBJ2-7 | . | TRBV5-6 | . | CASSLDILYEQYF | TGTGCCAGCAGCTTGGATATTCTGTACGAGCAGTACTTC
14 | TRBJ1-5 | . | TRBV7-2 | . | CASSLDAGNQPQHF | TGTGCCAGCAGCTTAGATGCGGGAAACCAGCCCCAGCATTTT
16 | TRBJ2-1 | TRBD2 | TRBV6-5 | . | CASSYRLAGGVNEQFF | TGTGCCAGCAGTTACCGACTAGCGGGGGGGGTCAATGAGCAGTTCTTC
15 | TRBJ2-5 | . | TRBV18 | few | CASSPRTGYQETQYF | TGTGCCAGCTCACCTCGTACAGGGTACCAAGAGACCCAGTACTTC
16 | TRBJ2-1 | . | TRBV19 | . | CASSMAHSNSYNEQFF | TGTGCCAGTAGTATGGCTCATTCAAACTCCTACAATGAGCAGTTCTTC
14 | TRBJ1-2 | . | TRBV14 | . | CASSQLDRNYGYTF | TGTGCCAGCAGCCAACTTGACAGAAATTATGGCTACACCTTC
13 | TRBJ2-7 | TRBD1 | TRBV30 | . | CAWTPDRSYEQYF | TGTGCCTGGACCCCGGACAGGTCCTACGAGCAGTACTTC
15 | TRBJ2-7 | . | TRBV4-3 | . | CASSQWFDSSYEQYF | TGCGCCAGCAGCCAATGGTTCGATAGCTCCTACGAGCAGTACTTC
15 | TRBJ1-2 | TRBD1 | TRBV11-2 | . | CASSLDLAGGYGYTF | TGTGCCAGCAGCTTGGACCTGGCAGGGGGGTATGGCTACACCTTC
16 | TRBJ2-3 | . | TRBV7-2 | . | CASSLVASPSTDTQYF | TGTGCCAGCAGCTTAGTGGCTAGCCCATCCACAGATACGCAGTATTTT
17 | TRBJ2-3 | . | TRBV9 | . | CASSPDGGYRGTDTQYF | TGTGCCAGCAGCCCCGACGGAGGCTACAGGGGCACAGATACGCAGTATTTT